This record covers a single TCR beta chain. Antigen unknown. TCRdb keeps only in-frame clones here, not all; method: immunoSEQ multiplex PCR. The repertoire includes roughly 100,000 clones, 80% to 90% of them detected once, and around 1% sits in the top ten. This entry comes from a study of PD-L1 blockade in urothelial cancer. Study-level information: Study patients had been treated with 0 to 3 previous chemotherapy regimens. Samples of blood were analyzed 3 weeks (second dose) and 6 weeks after treatment start. The median number of T cells present in blood samples was under 150,000.

Per the germline V gene, CDR1 is LGHNA and CDR2 is YNFKEQ. This CDR3 has 15 residues. The V segment lost 3 bases and the J segment 3 bases; nucleotides outside the gene matches: 3. General study results and limits: Pretreatment TCR clonality in blood, when below the median, was predictive of better survival.

Indicated time point: pretreatment peripheral blood. The V call is TRBV4-2, the J call TRBJ2-2, with 8 bases aligning to TRBD1. The TCR originated in a woman older than 75 with urothelial cancer. Sequenced here: PBMCs, sampled around atezolizumab (anti-PD-L1) treatment. The CDR3, as DNA: TGTGCCAGCAGCCAGGACAGGGTTTACACCGGGGAGCTGTTTTTT. Protein sequence: CASSQDRVYTGELFF.